A single sample is the source of the 17 T cell receptor beta chains below, sequenced in a study of CD8+CD57+ T cells in acquired aplastic anemia. Genomic DNA acted as the template from which TCR beta VDJ combination and CDR3 sequence profiling were carried out. In TCRdb, the reads were re-called with MiXCR into one record per CDR3 protein. The table includes roughly 220,000 distinct CDR3 sequences, 65% detected once. Only patients with CD8+CD57+ cell expansion on flow cytometry were chosen for sequencing. The material sequenced was sorted CD4+, CD8+, or CD8+CD57+ T cells (not recorded which) from PBMCs. All receptors come from a human donor with aplastic anemia.

The chain carries TRBV19 and TRBJ1-2; D ambiguous. V was shortened by 1 base and J by 1 base, with 7 bases between the two germline ends. From germline, CDR1 is LNHDA and CDR2 SQIVND (reference sequence). This CDR3 spans 14 amino acids. Written as DNA, the CDR3 is TGTGCCAGTAGTATAGGCGGATTTAACTATGGCTACACCTTC. Its translation: CASSIGGFNYGYTF.

This chain uses TRBV6-4 with TRBJ1-5; D gene ambiguous. Trimming pared 3 bases from V and 1 base from J, leaving 4 bases between. The CDR3 is made up of 13 amino acids. Germline V gives CDR1 MRHNA, CDR2 SNTAGT. CDR3 nucleotides: TGTGCCAGCAGTGAAGGGAGCAATCAGCCCCAGCATTTT. Protein product: CASSEGSNQPQHF.

The chain employs TRBV24-1 and TRBJ2-1, with a weak D call TRBD2 (6 bases). The germline V gene has CDR1 KGHDR and CDR2 SFDVKD. Trimming removed 1 base from V and 12 bases from J, with 9 bases in between. The CDR3 extends over 12 amino acids. CDR3 sequence: CATSDFSGRQFF. Written as DNA, the CDR3 is TGTGCCACCAGTGATTTTAGCGGTAGGCAGTTCTTC.

V and J are TRBV4-1 and TRBJ2-3; the match to TRBD1 covers 8 bases. Trimming at V came to 3 bases and at J to 1 base, leaving 3 bases not matched to a gene. The CDR3 contains 15 residues. Germline values: CDR1 MGHRA, CDR2 YSYEKL. The CDR3 bases are TGCGCCAGCAGCCATTCGGGACAGGGCACAGATACGCAGTATTTT. It yields the protein CASSHSGQGTDTQYF.

This clonotype was counted many times. This chain connects TRBV20-1 to TRBJ2-7; 7 positions agree with TRBD1. CDR3 length equals 13 residues. Germline-derived CDR1 and CDR2 are DFQATT and SNEGSKA (reference sequence). Unmatched junction bases numbered 6, after V lost 3 bases and J lost 4 bases. Here the CDR3 reads CSARGDRDYEQYV. CDR3 coding DNA: TGCAGTGCTAGGGGTGACAGGGATTACGAGCAGTACGTC.

The chain carries TRBV10-1 and TRBJ2-7, with D perhaps TRBD1 (6 bases). The CDR3 length is 12 residues. Trimming removed 10 bases from V and 7 bases from J, with 17 bases in between. Germline V lookup: CDR1 WNHNN, CDR2 SYGVQD (reference sequence). CDR3 sequence: CANSNRVGEQYF. The CDR3 nucleotides are TGCGCCAACTCAAACAGGGTTGGGGAGCAGTACTTC.

This chain uses TRBV11-3 with TRBJ2-1, with 14 bases lining up with TRBD2. The V gene's germline CDR1 is SGHNT and CDR2 YENEEA. CDR3 size: 16 residues. V was pared by 1 base and J by 8 bases, with 4 bases of the junction left unmatched. Written as DNA, the CDR3 is TGTGCCAGCAGCTTAGCCGGGACTAGCGGGAGATATGAGCAGTTCTTC. Translation: CASSLAGTSGRYEQFF.

This clonotype was counted ten times or more. This sequence joins TRBV5-1 and TRBJ1-6; 7 nucleotides agree with TRBD1. The germline V gene encodes CDR1 SGHRS and CDR2 YFSETQ. This CDR3 has 17 residues. J was trimmed by 5 bases and V by 1 base; bases with no gene match: 9. DNA for the CDR3: TGCGCCAGCAGCTTGCTCGGGACAGTGAATCATAATTCACCCCTCCACTTT. Amino acids: CASSLLGTVNHNSPLHF. Full variable domain (missing parts from reference TRBV5-1 and TRBJ1-6): KAGVTQTPRYLIKTRGQQVTLSCSPISGHRSVSWYQQTPGQGLQFLFEYFSETQRNKGNFPGRFSGRQFSNSRSEMNVSTLELGDSALYLCASSLLGTVNHNSPLHFGNGTRLTVT.

The chain uses TRBV7-6 and TRBJ2-5, with 7 bases fitting TRBD2. V lost 5 bases and J lost 5; bases outside the gene matches: 11. CDR3 length: 15 residues. Germline CDR1 is SGHVS and CDR2 is FNYEAQ. In DNA form, the CDR3 reads TGTGCCAGCAGCGGGGGGGGAGCGGGGATGGAGACCCAGTACTTC. Translated: CASSGGGAGMETQYF.

The chain carries TRBV20-1 and TRBJ1-1; 7 bases are shared with TRBD1. V lost 6 bases to trimming and J lost 0 bases; unmatched junction nucleotides: 10. This CDR3 is built from 15 residues. Germline V CDR1 and CDR2: DFQATT, SNEGSKA (reference sequence). CDR3 nucleotide sequence: TGCAGTGCCCTCCCTCTCACAGGGGTGAACACTGAAGCTTTCTTT. Translated: CSALPLTGVNTEAFF.

This clonotype came up a few times. A much more abundant neighbour one base away suggests this may be a read error. V and J are TRBV12-3 or TRBV12-4 and TRBJ1-1; TRBD1 is a possible D gene (5 bases). V lost 4 bases to trimming and J lost 7 bases, with 13 bases between them. The length of the CDR3 is 13 residues. Here the CDR3 DNA reads TGTGCCAGCAGTTCGGGGACCGGGCTTGAAGCTTTCTTT. The encoded protein is CASSSGTGLEAFF.

This clonotype was recorded a few times. This rearrangement joins TRBV29-1 to TRBJ1-1; possible D gene TRBD1, 5 bases. The V gene's germline CDR1 is SQVTM and CDR2 ANQGSEA. There are 13 residues in the CDR3. Deletions cut 6 bases from V and 1 base from J, with 12 bases between. The CDR3 DNA reads TGCAGCGTGAGGTCCAGGGAGAACACTGAAGCTTTCTTT. Amino acids: CSVRSRENTEAFF.

The CDR3 loop is CASSPRDGYGYTF. The CDR3 bases are TGTGCCAGCAGTCCTAGGGACGGCTATGGCTACACCTTC. The J gene is TRBJ1-2, the V gene TRBV5-5, with D perhaps TRBD1 (5 bases). The germline gives CDR1 SGHKS, CDR2 YYEKEE (reference sequence). V shed 5 bases and J shed 4 bases, with 12 bases lying between them. The CDR3 extends over 13 amino acids. The whole variable domain, remainder taken from reference TRBV5-5 and TRBJ1-2, is DAGVTQSPTHLIKTRGQQVTLRCSPISGHKSVSWYQQVLGQGPQFIFQYYEKEERGRGNFPDRFSARQFPNYSSELNVNALLLGDSALYLCASSPRDGYGYTFGSGTRLTVV.

The V gene is TRBV10-3, the J gene TRBJ1-2; D remains ambiguous. Trimming cost V 2 bases and J 6 bases, with 16 bases left between them. The germline gives CDR1 ENHRY, CDR2 SYGVKD. The length of the CDR3 is 15 residues. The CDR3 region has the DNA TGTGCCATCAGTGAGCGCGCCAATCGCGTGGATGGCTACACCTTC. Protein sequence: CAISERANRVDGYTF.

The gene calls are TRBV20-1 and TRBJ2-7, with D possibly being TRBD1 (5 bases). CDR1 is DFQATT, CDR2 SNEGSKA, per germline (reference sequence). This CDR3 is 14 amino acids long. Deletions cut 6 bases from V and 3 bases from J, with 18 bases between. Here the CDR3 DNA reads TGCAGTGCCACCCTTGGGGCCGGATTCTACGAGCAGTACTTC. Translating it yields CSATLGAGFYEQYF.

A remark on this clonotype: No conserved phenylalanine or tryptophan is present at the end of the CDR3, so a read error is the likely explanation. Because the CDR3's place on the DNA is in doubt, the DNA is left out and the CDR3 is given as listed by TCRdb. This sequence joins TRBV24-1 and TRBJ1-6; TRBD1 was called by the table and not checked on the DNA. The CDR3 spans 16 residues, counting both ends. Germline V gives CDR1 KGHDR, CDR2 SFDVKD. Here the CDR3 reads CATSDQETGGKKWIHI.

The rearrangement uses TRBV7-9 and TRBJ1-5; D is undetermined. Germline values: CDR1 SEHNR, CDR2 FQNEAQ (reference sequence). V was pared by 2 bases and J by 6 bases, with 8 bases between. The CDR3 runs to 13 residues. The CDR3 coding sequence is TGTGCCAGCAGCTTAACTCACGGTCAGCCCCAGCATTTT. It yields the protein CASSLTHGQPQHF.